This T cell receptor (beta chain) was captured in a study of response to subunit inactivated influenza vaccine. This clonotype appeared many times. TCRdb itself ran the RT-PCR reads through MiXCR, one entry per CDR3 protein. The sample lists more than 550,000 distinct CDR3 sequences, about 10% seen once, with approximately 10% in the top ten. This sample was also put to use in a study of T cells expressing NK-cell markers. That report notes: As the method of synthesis, 5'RACE template switching with UMIs yielded TCR beta cDNA. Sorting of alpha-beta TCR T cells alone was achieved in several experiments with an anti-gamma-delta TCR antibody.

The sample in question was PBMCs from blood, obtained on the day of vaccination. This TCR came from a man over 45 who received an inactivated influenza vaccine.

CDR3 coding DNA: TGTGCCAGCAGCGCCCTAGGGATAGATACGCAGTATTTT. Translating gives CASSALGIDTQYF. The rearrangement uses TRBV7-6 and TRBJ2-3; D ambiguous. The CDR3 spans 13 residues. Trimming removed 5 bases at V and 5 bases at J, with 11 bases between. From germline, CDR1 is SGHVS and CDR2 FNYEAQ.